A selection of T cell receptor beta chains follows, all from one sample in a study of T cell responses to AZD1222 COVID-19 vaccine. TCRdb's table, derived via immunoSEQ multiplex PCR, lists solely in-frame clones and lacks some. The repertoire includes some 180,000 clones, just under 90% of them detected once, and under 6.5% sits in the top ten. This specimen consisted of peripheral blood, obtained on day 0 of AZD1222 vaccination. The receptors originated from an adult in good health. Each CDR3 is given with its conserved first and last residue. The D gene is left open where the match is weak. Clone sizes are given selectively: once, few, many, or a class where the clone is expanded.

>TRBJ1-6|TRBV11-2|-|once
CASSLTGYNSPLHF
TGTGCCAGCAGCCTCACAGGGTATAATTCACCCCTCCACTTT
>TRBJ2-5|TRBV2|-|-
CASSVRPLAEAIRETQYF
TGTGCCAGCAGTGTTAGGCCCTTGGCAGAAGCTATCAGAGAGACCCAGTACTTC
>TRBJ2-1|TRBV3-1/TRBV3-2|TRBD2|-
CASSQASGMGNEQFF
TGTGCCAGCAGCCAGGCTAGCGGGATGGGGAATGAGCAGTTCTTC
>TRBJ2-5|TRBV19|-|-
CASSTQGLSETQYF
TGTGCCAGTAGTACACAGGGCCTGTCTGAGACCCAGTACTTC
>TRBJ2-1|TRBV5-1|TRBD1|few
CASSLRTGGVEQFF
TGCGCCAGCAGCTTACGGACAGGGGGCGTTGAGCAGTTCTTC
>TRBJ1-6|TRBV9|-|-
CASSVATWGGGSPLHF
TGTGCCAGCAGCGTAGCTACATGGGGCGGAGGTTCACCCCTCCACTTT
>TRBJ2-6|TRBV5-1|-|-
CASTRDSSSGANVLTF
TGCGCCAGCACCAGGGATTCAAGCTCTGGGGCCAACGTCCTGACTTTC
>TRBJ2-5|TRBV9|-|-
CASTRDTRGQETQYF
TGTGCCAGCACTCGAGACACTAGGGGACAAGAGACCCAGTACTTC
>TRBJ1-4|TRBV10-2|TRBD1|-
CATRGDRRATNEKLFF
TGCGCCACCCGGGGGGACAGGCGTGCAACTAATGAAAAACTGTTTTTT
>TRBJ2-7|TRBV28|-|-
CASSPHPGAYEQYF
TGTGCCAGCAGCCCCCATCCGGGGGCCTACGAGCAGTACTTC
>TRBJ2-3|TRBV6-5|TRBD1|once
CASSYYGTGPTDTQYF
TGTGCCAGCAGTTACTACGGGACAGGGCCTACAGATACGCAGTATTTT
>TRBJ2-7|TRBV28|TRBD2|-
CASNLYGTSGVSSYEQYF
TGTGCCAGCAACCTTTACGGGACTAGCGGAGTAAGCTCCTACGAGCAGTACTTC
>TRBJ2-1|TRBV2|-|-
CASRQGQGSYNEQFF
TGTGCCAGCAGGCAGGGACAAGGCTCCTACAATGAGCAGTTCTTC
>TRBJ2-2|TRBV12-3/TRBV12-4|-|-
CASRAGSAGELFF
TGTGCCAGCAGGGCCGGTAGCGCCGGGGAGCTGTTTTTT
>TRBJ1-2|TRBV6-6|TRBD1|-
CATRRDSDPNGYTF
TGTGCCACCAGACGGGACAGCGATCCAAATGGCTACACCTTC
>TRBJ2-3|TRBV24-1|TRBD2|-
CATSDFLAGSDTQYF
TGTGCCACCAGTGATTTCCTAGCGGGATCTGATACGCAGTATTTT
>TRBJ1-4|TRBV6-1|TRBD1|-
CASSEQSGGSEKLFF
TGTGCCAGCAGTGAACAATCAGGGGGGAGTGAAAAACTGTTTTTT
>TRBJ1-3|TRBV28|-|-
CASSLSAPRGNTIYF
TGTGCCAGCAGTTTATCTGCACCCCGGGGAAACACCATATATTTT
>TRBJ1-5|TRBV6-5|-|-
CASSYAKTVNQPQHF
TGTGCCAGCAGTTACGCGAAGACAGTAAATCAGCCCCAGCATTTT
>TRBJ2-7|TRBV3-1/TRBV3-2|TRBD1|-
CASSPVTGNYYEQYF
TGTGCCAGCAGCCCGGTGACAGGGAATTACTACGAGCAGTACTTC
>TRBJ2-5|TRBV29-1|TRBD2|-
CSVGASGRFSETQYF
TGCAGCGTTGGGGCTAGCGGGAGATTCTCAGAGACCCAGTACTTC
>TRBJ1-1|TRBV10-3|-|-
CAISGGEGRVSEAFF
TGTGCCATTTCCGGCGGGGAGGGTAGGGTCTCTGAAGCTTTCTTT
>TRBJ2-7|TRBV11-3|-|-
CASSLGGLGYEQYF
TGTGCCAGCAGCTTAGGAGGGCTTGGCTACGAGCAGTACTTC
>TRBJ1-2|TRBV5-1|-|-
CASSGSGALGYGYTF
TGCGCCAGCAGCGGGAGTGGGGCTCTAGGCTATGGCTACACCTTC
>TRBJ1-6|TRBV2|TRBD1|-
CASRTTRGPGSNSPLHF
TGTGCCAGCAGAACGACCAGGGGGCCAGGGAGTAATTCACCCCTCCACTTT
>TRBJ2-5|TRBV2|-|-
CASSEVALGGETQYF
TGTGCCAGCAGTGAGGTAGCGCTTGGTGGAGAGACCCAGTACTTC
>TRBJ2-7|TRBV5-1|-|-
CASSLDGLGEQYF
TGCGCCAGCAGCTTGGACGGCTTGGGCGAGCAGTACTTC
>TRBJ2-7|TRBV20-1|-|-
CSARDQANSYF
TGCAGTGCTAGAGATCAGGCCAACTCGTACTTC
>TRBJ2-5|TRBV6-5|TRBD1|once
CASSRTGEETQYF
TGTGCCAGCAGTCGGACAGGAGAAGAGACCCAGTACTTC
>TRBJ1-2|TRBV12-3/TRBV12-4|TRBD1|-
CASSRTGGTSYTF
TGTGCCAGCAGTCGAACAGGGGGCACTAGCTACACCTTC
>TRBJ1-2|TRBV18|-|once
CASSPPSVGARYTF
TGTGCCAGCTCACCCCCAAGCGTGGGGGCCCGCTACACCTTC
>TRBJ2-1|TRBV30|-|-
CAWNSLNINEQFF
TGTGCCTGGAATAGTCTGAACATAAATGAGCAGTTCTTC
>TRBJ2-7|TRBV25-1|TRBD2|-
CASSGGLAGYSYEQYF
TGTGCCAGCAGCGGGGGACTAGCGGGGTACTCCTACGAGCAGTACTTC
>TRBJ1-2|TRBV2|-|-
CASKKGSQGDTF
TGTGCCAGCAAAAAGGGGTCCCAGGGAGACACCTTC
>TRBJ1-6|TRBV10-3|TRBD1|-
CAISELRTGVARNSPLHF
TGTGCCATCAGTGAGCTACGGACAGGGGTCGCGAGGAATTCACCCCTCCACTTT
>TRBJ2-7|TRBV2|TRBD1|once
CASSEGGQGSYEQYF
TGTGCCAGCAGTGAAGGGGGACAGGGAAGCTACGAGCAGTACTTC
>TRBJ1-4|TRBV10-3|-|-
CAITEGGAGEKLFF
TGTGCCATCACCGAGGGGGGGGCCGGTGAAAAACTGTTTTTT
>TRBJ2-7|TRBV5-5|-|-
CASSWLTTGAYEQYF
TGTGCCAGCAGCTGGTTAACCACAGGAGCCTACGAGCAGTACTTC
>TRBJ2-7|TRBV6-2/TRBV6-3|-|-
CASSTDHHDGEQYF
TGTGCCAGCAGCACGGACCACCACGACGGGGAGCAGTACTTC
>TRBJ2-1|TRBV24-1|-|-
CATSGKPGQEGYNEQFF
TGTGCCACCAGTGGTAAACCTGGACAGGAGGGATACAATGAGCAGTTCTTC
>TRBJ1-5|TRBV10-3|-|-
CAIPQGEMGQPQHF
TGTGCCATACCACAGGGAGAAATGGGTCAGCCCCAGCATTTT
>TRBJ1-6|TRBV5-8|-|few
CASSRGTEGNSPLHF
TGTGCCAGCAGCCGTGGGACGGAGGGGAATTCACCCCTCCACTTT
>TRBJ1-2|TRBV28|TRBD1|-
CASSLSLGQGYGYTF
TGTGCCAGCAGTTTATCTCTAGGACAGGGCTATGGCTACACCTTC
>TRBJ1-6|TRBV21-1|-|-
CASSKGKTGYYSPLHF
TGTGCCAGCAGCAAAGGGAAGACAGGTTATTATTCACCCCTCCACTTT
>TRBJ2-3|TRBV6-6|TRBD2|-
CASRGTSGRSDTQYF
TGTGCCAGCAGAGGGACTAGCGGGAGATCAGATACGCAGTATTTT
>TRBJ2-5|TRBV10-3|-|-
CAIGGTSTMETQYF
TGTGCCATCGGGGGGACATCGACTATGGAGACCCAGTACTTC
>TRBJ1-2|TRBV28|TRBD1|-
CASSPGTGGAYYGYTF
TGTGCCAGCAGCCCCGGGACAGGGGGCGCCTACTATGGCTACACCTTC
>TRBJ2-7|TRBV3-1/TRBV3-2|TRBD1|-
CASSQGQGVPQYF
TGTGCCAGCAGCCAAGGACAGGGCGTTCCCCAGTACTTC
>TRBJ2-2|TRBV29-1|TRBD2|-
CSVAVLAGPGELFF
TGCAGCGTTGCGGTACTAGCGGGGCCCGGGGAGCTGTTTTTT
>TRBJ1-5|TRBV6-6|-|-
CASSLYKDSNQPQHF
TGTGCCAGCAGTTTATATAAGGATAGCAATCAGCCCCAGCATTTT
>TRBJ1-2|TRBV20-1|-|-
CSAREAYGYTF
TGCAGTGCTAGAGAGGCCTATGGCTACACCTTC
>TRBJ2-1|TRBV28|-|-
CASTTTPGAYNEQFF
TGTGCCAGCACCACTACCCCGGGAGCCTACAATGAGCAGTTCTTC
>TRBJ1-1|TRBV10-3|-|-
CAMKGGADSGTEAFF
TGTGCCATGAAGGGGGGCGCAGATTCGGGCACTGAAGCTTTCTTT
>TRBJ2-7|TRBV7-9|TRBD1|-
CASSQWDRVHEQYF
TGTGCCAGCAGCCAATGGGACAGGGTGCACGAGCAGTACTTC